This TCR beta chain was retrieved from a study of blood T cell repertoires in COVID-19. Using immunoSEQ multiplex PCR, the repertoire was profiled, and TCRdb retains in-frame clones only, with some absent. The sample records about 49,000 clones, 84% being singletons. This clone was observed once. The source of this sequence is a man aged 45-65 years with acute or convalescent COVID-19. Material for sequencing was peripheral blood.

The CDR3 region has the DNA TGCGCCAGCAGCTTGGATCAGACTAAGCAGTACTTC. Translating gives CASSLDQTKQYF. The rearrangement uses TRBV5-1 and TRBJ2-7, with D perhaps matching TRBD2 (5 bases). Germline loops: CDR1 SGHRS, CDR2 YFSETQ. This CDR3 is 12 amino acids long. The V end was cut by 0 bases, the J end by 8 bases, with 9 bases between.